This TCR beta chain was retrieved from a study of cytomegalovirus exposure and HLA in healthy donors. CDR3 length equals 17 residues. The germline V gene has CDR1 MDHEN and CDR2 SYDVKM. Unmatched junction bases numbered 12, after V lost 5 bases and J lost 6 bases. Findings and caveats of the study: It was taken for granted in presence/absence analyses that sequencing depth across donors was roughly uniform. Most observed TCR sequences were rare, whereas some public TCRs were detected in many donors. In an earlier analysis, productive rearrangement rates for most beta V segments clustered near 87% or 30%.

Comments on this clone: The antigen remains undetermined.

With 60 Vbeta and 13 Jbeta primers, the PCR was carried out. Here immunoSEQ multiplex PCR was the method, and the copy in TCRdb shows in-frame clones only, minus some. The table shows more than 95,000 clones, with 70% to 80% occurring only once. The TCR comes from a man aged 45-65 years in good health and CMV-seronegative. V usage is TRBV28 and J usage is TRBJ2-2; 10 bases map to TRBD1. Sequenced input: PBMCs. This chain's CDR3 is CASSPPGQGSRSGELFF. DNA for the CDR3: TGTGCCAGCAGTCCTCCGGGACAGGGGAGTCGGTCCGGGGAGCTGTTTTTT.